This passage covers 16 T cell receptor beta chains from one sample sequenced in a study of control samples from healthy donors and cancer patients (dated by TCRdb to 2018 to 2020). Libraries were built with the immunoSEQ multiplex PCR assay. This is the immuneACCESS table as TCRdb keeps it, with only in-frame sequences that have V and J called. A part of the clones is gone; compared with another copy, unresolved V genes explain less than half, and the rest is unexplained. Present in this sample are 70,000 or so clones, 75% to 90% of which were seen just once. The ten most abundant clones make up more than 13% of the sample. Sample: blood. Receptors originate from a man in his fifties or sixties in good health.

This rearrangement joins TRBV6-2 or TRBV6-3 to TRBJ2-3; no clear D. Germline lookup yields CDR1 MNHEY and CDR2 SVGEGT. Trimming pared 0 bases from V and 2 bases from J, leaving 3 bases between. This CDR3 comprises 13 residues. This CDR3 reads CASSYSTTDTQYF. CDR3 bases: TGTGCCAGCAGTTACTCGACCACAGATACGCAGTATTTT.

The chain recombines TRBV5-1 with TRBJ1-4, with 8 bases matching TRBD1. Trimming removed 4 bases from V and 8 bases from J; junction bases left unmatched: 10. There are 15 residues in the CDR3. Germline values: CDR1 SGHRS, CDR2 YFSETQ. CDR3 sequence reads: CASSITGGQGEKLFF. The CDR3 DNA reads TGCGCCAGCAGCATAACAGGGGGTCAGGGAGAAAAACTGTTTTTT.

The chain recombines TRBV30 with TRBJ2-5; the match to TRBD1 covers 8 bases. The CDR3 spans 13 residues. V lost 4 bases, J lost 2 bases, and 3 bases stayed unmatched. Germline loops: CDR1 GTSNPN, CDR2 SVGIG (reference sequence). CDR3 nucleotides: TGTGCCTGGACCACAGGGGGACAAGAGACCCAGTACTTC. This sequence encodes CAWTTGGQETQYF.

This chain joins TRBV6-2 or TRBV6-3 and TRBJ1-2; D is possibly TRBD1 (6 bases). CDR1 MNHEY and CDR2 SVGEGT come from the germline V gene. With 6 bases removed from V and 3 bases from J, the gap between germline ends came to 14 bases. This CDR3 has 14 amino acids. The CDR3 DNA follows: TGTGCCAGCAGACCTCGGACAGTCTACTATGGCTACACCTTC. It specifies CASRPRTVYYGYTF.

The chain combines TRBV19 with TRBJ2-3, with 14 bases identical to TRBD2. The length of the CDR3 is 17 residues. Germline CDR1 LNHDA, CDR2 SQIVND (reference sequence). V shed 5 bases and J 5 bases; nucleotides not matched to a gene: 9. The CDR3 spells CASSLGTSGSLLDTQYF. The CDR3 DNA sequence: TGTGCCAGTAGTCTAGGGACTAGCGGGAGTCTCTTAGATACGCAGTATTTT.

On this clone itself: Mismatch with germline at one junction end may stem from a read error. Additional DNA sequences in this sample encode the identical CDR3. The rearrangement joins TRBV28 to TRBJ2-7, with D unclear. The length of the CDR3 is 14 residues. CDR1 is MDHEN and CDR2 is SYDVKM in the germline V gene. The CDR3 DNA follows: TGTGCCAGCAGTACCCGGCGTCTTCGCTACGAGCAGTACTTT. Translating gives CASSTRRLRYEQYF.

The chain recombines TRBV15 with TRBJ2-5, with D perhaps given as TRBD1 or TRBD2 (5 bases each). Trimming took 3 bases from V and 4 from J, leaving 9 bases between them. Germline V gene lookup returns CDR1 LNHNV and CDR2 YYDKDF (reference sequence). This CDR3 region has 13 residues. The CDR3 reads CATSRGDPETQYF. CDR3 bases: TGTGCCACCAGCAGGGGGGACCCAGAGACCCAGTACTTC. The variable domain in full, completed from reference TRBV15 and TRBJ2-5, reads DAMVIQNPRYQVTQFGKPVTLSCSQTLNHNVMYWYQQKSSQAPKLLFHYYDKDFNNEADTPDNFQSRRPNTSFCFLDIRSPGLGDTAMYLCATSRGDPETQYFGPGTRLLVL.

The chain recombines TRBV7-9 with TRBJ2-2; D is unresolved. The CDR3 length is 14 residues. The ends were cut back, 5 bases at V and 13 bases at J, with 20 bases in the middle. Germline V gene lookup returns CDR1 SEHNR and CDR2 FQNEAQ (reference sequence). The CDR3, as DNA: TGTGCCAGCAGCCCAAAAGACAATTCCGAACGGCTGTTTTTT. Its protein product is CASSPKDNSERLFF.

This clone was found once. Written as DNA, the CDR3 is TGCGCCAGCAGACTCACCTCAGGGGCAGATACGCAGTATTTT. This gives the protein CASRLTSGADTQYF. The chain combines TRBV5-1 with TRBJ2-3, with a possible D match to TRBD1 (6 bases). The germline CDR1 and CDR2 sequences are SGHRS and YFSETQ. The CDR3 has 14 amino acids. The V end lost 5 bases, the J end lost 4 bases, and 14 bases lay between the germline ends. The full variable domain, rest sourced from reference TRBV5-1 and TRBJ2-3, is KAGVTQTPRYLIKTRGQQVTLSCSPISGHRSVSWYQQTPGQGLQFLFEYFSETQRNKGNFPGRFSGRQFSNSRSEMNVSTLELGDSALYLCASRLTSGADTQYFGPGTRLTVL.

This chain connects TRBV2 to TRBJ1-1; tentatively, D is TRBD1 (6 bases). CDR1 is SNHLY, CDR2 FYNNEI, per germline. The CDR3 runs 13 residues. V gave up 5 bases and J gave up 10 bases, with 17 bases separating them. The CDR3 region has the DNA TGTGCCAGCAGTCTTAGGGGGACGAGTGGAGCTTTCTTT. This encodes CASSLRGTSGAFF.

The rearrangement uses TRBV5-6 and TRBJ1-5; TRBD1 agrees at 8 bases. This CDR3 has 14 residues. Looked up from germline, CDR1 is SGHDT and CDR2 is YYEEEE. V lost 2 bases and J lost 5; bases outside the gene matches: 3. CDR3 protein: CASSFQGAHQPQHF. Written as DNA, the CDR3 is TGTGCCAGCAGCTTTCAGGGGGCGCATCAGCCCCAGCATTTT.

The chain joins TRBV7-2 to TRBJ2-3, with D unresolved. V dropped 5 bases and J dropped 3 bases, with 6 bases sitting between them. CDR1 and CDR2 from the germline V gene are SGHTA and FQGNSA. The CDR3 consists of 12 residues. The CDR3 loop reads CASSTLTDTQYF. CDR3 nucleotide sequence: TGTGCCAGCAGCACCTTGACAGATACGCAGTATTTT.

The V call is TRBV18, the J call TRBJ1-3; 8 nucleotides align to TRBD1. There are 16 residues in the CDR3. CDR1 and CDR2 (germline): KGHSH, LQKENI. V lost 4 bases, J lost 0 bases, and 5 bases stayed unmatched. CDR3 residues: CASSLGTGNSGNTIYF. DNA for the CDR3: TGTGCCAGCTCACTCGGGACAGGAAACTCTGGAAACACCATATATTTT.

This clone was counted a single time. The chain employs TRBV9 and TRBJ2-2; 15 positions agree with TRBD2. The germline gives CDR1 SGDLS, CDR2 YYNGEE. CDR3 length equals 19 residues. After removal of 3 bases from V and 0 bases from J, the junction contained 6 bases not matched to a gene. The CDR3 DNA reads TGTGCCAGCAGCGCGGGACTAGCGGGAGGACCAGCGAACACCGGGGAGCTGTTTTTT. Protein product: CASSAGLAGGPANTGELFF.

This sequence joins TRBV6-1 and TRBJ2-3; 7 bases align to TRBD1. Trimming at V came to 0 bases and at J to 8 bases, leaving 8 bases not matched to a gene. The CDR3 is 15 amino acids. The germline V gene encodes CDR1 MNHNS and CDR2 SASEGT. The chain's CDR3 is CASSEARTGRGTQYF. DNA for the CDR3: TGTGCCAGCAGTGAAGCGAGGACAGGTAGGGGTACGCAGTATTTT.

The J gene is TRBJ1-1, the V gene TRBV28, with a tentative D call TRBD1 (5 bases). CDR3 length: 13 residues. Germline V gives CDR1 MDHEN, CDR2 SYDVKM. V gave up 3 bases and J gave up 6 bases, with 11 bases separating them. DNA of the CDR3: TGTGCCAGCAGTTTGGGCGGGGGGTCTGAAGCTTTCTTT. This sequence encodes CASSLGGGSEAFF.